A single sample gave rise to the 27 T cell receptor beta chains below, sequenced in a study of cytomegalovirus exposure and HLA in healthy donors. A multiplex PCR was run with 60 Vbeta primers and 13 Jbeta primers. TCRdb's copy holds only in-frame clones and misses some; the assay was immunoSEQ multiplex PCR. The sample includes about 130,000 clones, around three quarters of them seen just once. Source material: PBMCs. The receptors originated from a man in his thirties or forties in good health.

Here the CDR3 reads CASSLNYEQFF. The CDR3 coding sequence is TGTGCCAGCAGCTTAAACTATGAGCAGTTCTTC. The chain recombines TRBV11-3 with TRBJ2-1; D unresolved. Trimming took off 2 bases at V and 8 bases at J, with 4 bases between the two ends. This CDR3 has 11 amino acids. CDR1 SGHNT and CDR2 YENEEA come from the germline V gene.

This clone was recorded only once. The V call is TRBV27, the J call TRBJ2-2, with 9 bases matching TRBD2. The V gene's germline CDR1 is MNHEY and CDR2 SMNVEV (reference sequence). This CDR3 comprises 16 residues. Trimming at V came to 1 base and at J to 5 bases, leaving 5 bases not matched to a gene. The CDR3 nucleotides read TGTGCCAGCAGTTTATTAGCGGGAGTACAGACCGGGGAGCTGTTTTTT. Residues: CASSLLAGVQTGELFF.

The table lists this clone with a count of one. The gene calls are TRBV7-9 and TRBJ1-5; TRBD1 might be the D (5 bases). CDR3 length: 15 residues. Deletions cut 6 bases from V and 2 bases from J, with 14 bases between. Germline V gene sequence: CDR1 SEHNR, CDR2 FQNEAQ (reference sequence). CDR3 region: CASRPLAQGNQPQHF. CDR3 nucleotide sequence: TGTGCCAGCAGACCTTTGGCACAGGGCAATCAGCCCCAGCATTTT.

The chain has TRBV6-6 and TRBJ2-7, with D unclear. CDR1 and CDR2 from the germline V gene are MNHNY and SVGAGI (reference sequence). The CDR3 is made up of 14 amino acids. V was trimmed by 2 bases and J by 2 bases, leaving 10 bases between them. DNA for the CDR3: TGTGCCAGCAGTTACGATACCCCGGCCTACGAGCAGTACTTC. Amino acid sequence: CASSYDTPAYEQYF.

V usage is TRBV27 and J usage is TRBJ2-1; D gene unclear. The V and J ends lost 3 bases and 9 bases respectively, with 9 bases between them. CDR3 length: 12 residues. Germline CDR1 reads MNHEY; CDR2 reads SMNVEV (reference sequence). The CDR3 region has the DNA TGTGCCAGCAGTTTGGTACGGTCTGAGCAGTTCTTC. It is translated as CASSLVRSEQFF.

V is TRBV7-9 and J is TRBJ2-4; D gene ambiguous. CDR3 size: 10 residues. Trimming removed 4 bases from V and 7 bases from J, with 2 bases in between. Germline V gene data show CDR1 as SEHNR and CDR2 as FQNEAQ (reference sequence). DNA for the CDR3: TGTGCCAGCAGCTCTAACATTCAGTACTTC. Translated: CASSSNIQYF.

The J gene is TRBJ2-1, the V gene TRBV6-5, with 8 positions matching TRBD2. The J segment lost 7 bases and the V segment lost 0 bases, leaving 8 bases of the junction unmatched. The germline CDR1 and CDR2 sequences are MNHEY and SVGAGI. This CDR3 has 16 residues. The CDR3 loop reads CASSYSTSGQGNEQFF. CDR3 in DNA: TGTGCCAGCAGTTACTCAACTAGCGGTCAGGGGAATGAGCAGTTCTTC.

There are a few counts of this clone. This chain connects TRBV30 to TRBJ1-1; D possibly corresponds to TRBD1 (5 bases). Germline values: CDR1 GTSNPN, CDR2 SVGIG (reference sequence). V lost 5 bases to trimming and J lost 3 bases, with 7 bases between them. The CDR3 has 11 residues. The CDR3 region has the DNA TGTGCCTGGTCAGGGTACACTGAAGCTTTCTTT. Its translation is CAWSGYTEAFF. The entire variable domain, with the rest obtained from reference TRBV30 and TRBJ1-1, is as follows: SQTIHQWPATLVQPVGSPLSLECTVEGTSNPNLYWYRQAAGRGLQLLFYSVGIGQISSEVPQNLSASRPQDRQFILSSKKLLLSDSGFYLCAWSGYTEAFFGQGTRLTVV.

This chain links TRBV5-1 with TRBJ2-2; D unclear. Trimming left V 4 bases short and J 8 bases short, with 15 bases between. CDR3 length: 14 residues. Per germline, CDR1 SGHRS and CDR2 YFSETQ. The CDR3 region has the DNA TGCGCCAGCAGCCACACAGAGACCCCGGGGGAGCTGTTTTTT. It encodes CASSHTETPGELFF.

This clone was observed a single time. The V gene is TRBV25-1, the J gene TRBJ2-3, with D perhaps TRBD2 (6 bases). This CDR3 region has 16 residues. V lost 0 bases and J 3 bases, leaving 13 bases between the germline ends. The germline V gene encodes CDR1 MGHDK and CDR2 SYGVNS. As DNA, the CDR3 is TGTGCCAGCAGTGAATATGGAGGGAGTACGACAGATACGCAGTATTTT. Its protein is CASSEYGGSTTDTQYF.

This chain uses TRBV5-1 with TRBJ2-3; D unclear. Germline CDR1 SGHRS, CDR2 YFSETQ. There are 14 residues in the CDR3. The V and J ends lost 2 bases and 5 bases respectively, with 12 bases between them. Here the CDR3 reads CASSFGQQEDTQYF. DNA of the CDR3: TGCGCCAGCAGCTTTGGCCAGCAGGAAGATACGCAGTATTTT.

This clone appeared once. The genes are TRBV7-9 and TRBJ2-7; maybe TRBD1 (8 bases). The CDR3 spans 14 residues. Germline CDR1 is SEHNR and CDR2 is FQNEAQ (reference sequence). V was cut by 7 bases and J by 6 bases, with 19 bases left in between. The CDR3 region is CASNTQQGGGEQYF. DNA of the CDR3: TGTGCCAGCAACACTCAACAGGGGGGGGGCGAGCAGTACTTC.

The V call is TRBV5-1, the J call TRBJ1-2; 8 bases map to TRBD1. V shed 4 bases, J shed 6 bases, and the junction held 5 bases outside the gene matches. Germline lookup yields CDR1 SGHRS and CDR2 YFSETQ. This CDR3 spans 13 amino acids. This CDR3 is CASSPGTGHGYTF. CDR3 nucleotide sequence: TGCGCCAGCAGCCCGGGGACAGGTCATGGCTACACCTTC.

This clone was seen only once. The gene calls are TRBV5-4 and TRBJ1-5, with 9 bases identical to TRBD1. With 4 bases clipped from V and 7 bases from J, the junction kept 3 bases outside the gene matches. There are 13 residues in the CDR3. Germline V gives CDR1 SGHNT, CDR2 YYREEE (reference sequence). CDR3 amino acids: CASSQGQGQPQHF. In nucleotides, the CDR3 is TGTGCCAGCAGCCAGGGACAGGGACAGCCCCAGCATTTT. The full variable domain, with the rest looked up from reference TRBV5-4 and TRBJ1-5, is ETGVTQSPTHLIKTRGQQVTLRCSSQSGHNTVSWYQQALGQGPQFIFQYYREEENGRGNFPPRFSGLQFPNYSSELNVNALELDDSALYLCASSQGQGQPQHFGDGTRLSIL.

The chain is built from TRBV19 and TRBJ2-5, with a weak D call TRBD1 (8 bases). TRBJ2-7 explains the end of the DNA better; the J call may be wrong. This CDR3 has 14 residues. Per the germline V gene, CDR1 is LNHDA and CDR2 is SQIVND (reference sequence). The CDR3 region has the DNA TGTGCCAGTAAACCTGGACAGGGAGGGTACGAGCAGTACTTC. Protein: CASKPGQGGYEQYF.

This rearrangement joins TRBV14 to TRBJ2-1, with 11 bases identical to TRBD1. From germline, CDR1 is SGHDN and CDR2 FVKESK. CDR3 length: 16 amino acids. Losses at the gene ends were 2 bases for V and 9 bases for J; bases not matched to a gene: 9. The CDR3, as DNA: TGTGCCAGCAGCCAATTAGGACAGGGGGCGCGGAGTGAGCAGTTCTTC. As protein: CASSQLGQGARSEQFF.

Turning to this clone: One end of the junction does not line up with germline, which may come from a read error. The V call is TRBV7-9, the J call TRBJ2-7; the match to TRBD1 covers 9 bases. The CDR3 spans 15 residues. The germline V gene has CDR1 SEHNR and CDR2 FQNEAQ (reference sequence). CDR3 nucleotides: TGTTCCAGCAGCGCCGGACAGGGGCCCTCCTACGAGCAGTACTTC. Residues: CSSSAGQGPSYEQYF.

This clone was seen once. The chain is built from TRBV27 and TRBJ2-5, with 7 bases lining up with TRBD2. The tail of the sequence fits TRBJ2-7 better, so the J call may be wrong. Germline assignment: CDR1 MNHEY and CDR2 SMNVEV (reference sequence). This CDR3 region has 15 residues. The CDR3 sequence is CASSLGGGGAYEQYF. The CDR3 DNA is TGTGCCAGCAGTTTAGGCGGCGGGGGAGCCTACGAGCAGTACTTC.

As to this clone: This specimen includes other DNA sequences encoding the same CDR3. The rearrangement links TRBV28 to TRBJ2-3; 8 bases are shared with TRBD2. The CDR3 is 14 amino acids. V lost 5 bases and J lost 3; bases outside the gene matches: 4. Germline V lookup: CDR1 MDHEN, CDR2 SYDVKM. CDR3: CASSPRGGTDTQYF. The CDR3 nucleotides read TGTGCCAGCAGTCCCCGGGGGGGAACAGATACGCAGTATTTT.

The chain employs TRBV29-1 and TRBJ2-3, with 8 bases that match TRBD2. This CDR3 has 17 amino acids. V gave up 8 bases and J gave up 0 bases; unmatched junction bases: 16. Per the germline V gene, CDR1 is SQVTM and CDR2 is ANQGSEA. The CDR3 DNA sequence: TGCAGCTTAGCGGGGCAGGGAATAAATCCGAGCACAGATACGCAGTATTTT. This gives the protein CSLAGQGINPSTDTQYF.

V gene TRBV6-5 combines with J gene TRBJ2-7, with no clear D. V lost 5 bases and J lost 1, with 9 bases in between. Germline lookup yields CDR1 MNHEY and CDR2 SVGAGI. This CDR3 has 13 amino acids. The CDR3 loop reads CASSLARSYEQYF. The DNA of the CDR3 is TGTGCCAGCAGTCTCGCCCGGTCCTACGAGCAGTACTTC.

This sequence joins TRBV7-9 and TRBJ1-5, with D perhaps matching TRBD1 (5 bases). The CDR3 extends over 17 amino acids. Germline CDR1 and CDR2: SEHNR and FQNEAQ (reference sequence). Trimming took off 0 bases at V and 8 bases at J, with 20 bases between the two ends. CDR3 sequence (DNA): TGTGCCAGCAGCTTAGCTGGCGCAGGGATAGCTAGGGAGCCCCAGCATTTT. Encoded protein: CASSLAGAGIAREPQHF.

The V gene is TRBV27, the J gene TRBJ2-7; 7 bases map to TRBD2. V shed 6 bases and J 2 bases; nucleotides not matched to a gene: 10. The CDR3 loop spans 15 amino acids. The germline V gene encodes CDR1 MNHEY and CDR2 SMNVEV (reference sequence). The CDR3 reads CASSTFVSGTYEQYF. Written as DNA, the CDR3 is TGTGCCAGCAGCACTTTCGTGAGCGGGACCTACGAGCAGTACTTC.

CDR3 in DNA: TGTGCCACCAGCAGGGGGGGACTAGCGGGGGGCCAAGAGACCCAGTACTTC. It codes for CATSRGGLAGGQETQYF. This chain links TRBV15 with TRBJ2-5, with TRBD2 identical over 15 bases. This CDR3 has 17 residues. Germline values: CDR1 LNHNV, CDR2 YYDKDF (reference sequence). With V trimmed by 3 bases and J by 1 base, 3 bases remained unmatched.

The rearrangement links TRBV7-9 to TRBJ2-2; 15 nucleotides match TRBD2. The CDR3 is 17 amino acids. Germline assignment: CDR1 SEHNR and CDR2 FQNEAQ (reference sequence). The ends lost 5 bases at V and 6 bases at J; junction bases unmatched: 7. CDR3: CASSARTSGRGAGELFF. The CDR3 nucleotides read TGTGCCAGCAGCGCCCGGACTAGCGGGAGGGGGGCCGGGGAGCTGTTTTTT.

The V gene is TRBV10-1, the J gene TRBJ1-1; D gene uncertain. Germline V gives CDR1 WNHNN, CDR2 SYGVQD (reference sequence). This CDR3 is 13 amino acids long. The V end lost 2 bases, the J end lost 1 base, and 5 bases lay between the germline ends. CDR3 bases: TGCGCCAGCAGTGAGGGGCAGAACACTGAAGCTTTCTTT. It translates to CASSEGQNTEAFF.

The chain recombines TRBV28 with TRBJ2-5; 9 bases align to TRBD2. This CDR3 spans 18 amino acids. CDR1 is MDHEN and CDR2 is SYDVKM in the germline V gene. V lost 5 bases, J lost 1 base, and 14 bases stayed unmatched. The CDR3 sequence: CASSGSRVAGEGQETQYF. DNA for the CDR3: TGTGCCAGCAGTGGATCCAGGGTAGCGGGAGAGGGCCAAGAGACCCAGTACTTC.